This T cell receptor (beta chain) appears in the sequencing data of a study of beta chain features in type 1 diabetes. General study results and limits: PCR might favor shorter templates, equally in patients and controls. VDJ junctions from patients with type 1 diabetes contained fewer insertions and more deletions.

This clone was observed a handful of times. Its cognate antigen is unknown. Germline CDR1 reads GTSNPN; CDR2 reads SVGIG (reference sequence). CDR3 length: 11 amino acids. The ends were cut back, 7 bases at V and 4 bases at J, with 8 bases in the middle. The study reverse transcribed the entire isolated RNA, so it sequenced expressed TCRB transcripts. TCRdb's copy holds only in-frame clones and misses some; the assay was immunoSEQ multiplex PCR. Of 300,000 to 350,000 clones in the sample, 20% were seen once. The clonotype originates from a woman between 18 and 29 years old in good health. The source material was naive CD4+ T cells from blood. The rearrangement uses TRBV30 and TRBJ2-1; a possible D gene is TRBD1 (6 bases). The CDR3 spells CALGAYNEQFF. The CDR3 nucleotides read TGTGCCTTGGGGGCTTACAATGAGCAGTTCTTC.